These 5 T cell receptor beta chains were sequenced from one sample in a study of tumor-infiltrating lymphocytes in primary liver carcinoma. Taking about 17-32 mg of unsorted bulk tissue, the authors co-extracted RNA and DNA. The investigators made TCR beta cDNA from 500 ng total RNA, using a constant-region primer. Three nested multiplex PCR rounds, a slightly modified ARM-PCR method, built the TCR beta libraries. The two initial PCR rounds, roughly 9 cycles each, used TRBV1-TRBV30 forward and C-beta reverse primers. TCRdb redid the calling of the multiplex PCR reads with MiXCR, one entry per CDR3 protein. The table records roughly 55,000 distinct CDR3 sequences, about three quarters of them present only once. The sequencing sample was made of liver tumor tissue from sampling region 2. Subset noted: tumor region T2, inferior pole. The receptors derive from a man aged 35 to 55 with primary liver carcinoma and hepatitis B virus infection.

The rearrangement links TRBV29-1 to TRBJ1-1; D gene ambiguous. The germline V gene has CDR1 SQVTM and CDR2 ANQGSEA. The CDR3 covers 15 residues. The CDR3 spells CSVRAGWGTNTEAFF. The DNA of the CDR3 is TGCAGTGTTCGGGCGGGGTGGGGAACGAACACTGAAGCTTTCTTT.

Note on this clonotype: The conserved final phenylalanine or tryptophan is absent from the CDR3, which likely points to a read error. The chain combines TRBV6-1 with TRBJ2-1, with TRBD2 matching over 8 bases. The CDR3 loop spans 15 amino acids. Germline CDR1 reads MNHNS; CDR2 reads SASEGT. The chain's CDR3 is CASSLFSGTHNGQFL. DNA for the CDR3: TGTGCCAGCAGTCTGTTTAGCGGGACCCACAATGGGCAGTTCCTC.

On this clonotype itself: Given a much more abundant clone one base away, this may be a read error. The V gene is TRBV7-9, the J gene TRBJ1-4; D is ambiguous. Germline V gives CDR1 SEHNR, CDR2 FQNEAQ (reference sequence). The CDR3 spans 15 residues. CDR3 protein: CASSFDGATDEKLFF. The CDR3 DNA reads TGTGCCAGCAGCTTCGACGGTGCAACTGATGAAAAACTGTTTTTT.

This clonotype has ten or more counts. The chain joins TRBV6-1 to TRBJ2-2; 8 bases agree with TRBD2. In germline, CDR1 is MNHNS, CDR2 SASEGT. Unmatched junction bases numbered 8, after V lost 6 bases and J lost 5 bases. CDR3 length: 15 residues. The CDR3 nucleotides read TGTGCCAGCAGAGACGGACTAGCTAGAACCGGGGAGCTGTTTTTT. Translating gives CASRDGLARTGELFF.

Points on this clonotype: One junction end disagrees with the germline gene, perhaps due to a read error. The V call is TRBV4-2, the J call TRBJ1-1; D unresolved. The CDR3 has 17 residues. The germline gives CDR1 LGHNA, CDR2 YNFKEQ. DNA for the CDR3: TGTGCCATCAGCCAAGAGTACGGACTGGGTTTTTGGACTGAAGCTTTCTTC. Encoded protein: CAISQEYGLGFWTEAFF.